This TCR beta chain originates from a study of neurological immune-mediated disorders. TCRdb reprocessed the 5' RACE reads via MiXCR and lists one record per CDR3 protein. Here the sample spans about 80,000 distinct CDR3 sequences, about 9.5% being singletons. Deletions cut 0 bases from V and 7 bases from J, with 15 bases between. This CDR3 comprises 15 residues. Germline V gene data show CDR1 as SGHDN and CDR2 as FVKESK. This clonotype was recorded many times. The target antigen is unknown. Findings and caveats of the study: Multiple sclerosis was found to have the least TCR clonal expansion, below healthy controls, and HTLV-1-associated myelopathy the most.

The unsorted libraries were generated from a total of 2 million PBMCs, which had been stored in RNAlater at -80 C. This chain connects TRBV14 to TRBJ2-5; no clear D. Input material: PBMCs. This TCR derives from a man in his fifties in good health. This CDR3 is CASSQDLRAVATQYF. The CDR3 DNA reads as TGTGCCAGCAGCCAAGATCTGAGAGCCGTGGCGACCCAGTACTTC.